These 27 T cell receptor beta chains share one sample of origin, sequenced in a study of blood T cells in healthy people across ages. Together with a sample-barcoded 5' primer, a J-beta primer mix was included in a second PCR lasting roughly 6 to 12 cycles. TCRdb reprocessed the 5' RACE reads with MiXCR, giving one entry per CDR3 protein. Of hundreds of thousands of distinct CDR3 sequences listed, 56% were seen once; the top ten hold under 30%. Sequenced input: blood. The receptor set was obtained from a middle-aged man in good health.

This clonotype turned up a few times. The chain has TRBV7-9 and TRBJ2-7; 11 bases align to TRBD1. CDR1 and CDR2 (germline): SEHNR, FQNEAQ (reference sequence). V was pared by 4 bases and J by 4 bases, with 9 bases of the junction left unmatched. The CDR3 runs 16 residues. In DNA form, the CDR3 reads TGTGCCAGCAGCTCCCCGGGGGGGACAGGGGGTTACGAGCAGTACTTC. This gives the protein CASSSPGGTGGYEQYF.

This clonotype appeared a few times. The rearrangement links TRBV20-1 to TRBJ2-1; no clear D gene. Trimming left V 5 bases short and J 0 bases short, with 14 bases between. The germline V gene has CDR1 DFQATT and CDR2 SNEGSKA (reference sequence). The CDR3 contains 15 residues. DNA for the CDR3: TGCAGTGCTGGTTCCAAGATACCCTCCTACAATGAGCAGTTCTTC. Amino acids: CSAGSKIPSYNEQFF.

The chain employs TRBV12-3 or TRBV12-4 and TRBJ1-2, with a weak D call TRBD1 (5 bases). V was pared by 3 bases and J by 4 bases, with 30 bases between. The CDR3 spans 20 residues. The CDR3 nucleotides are TGTGCCAGCAGTTTTTGGGAGCCGGGTCGGGGGACCATAGTTCCCTATGGCTACACCTTC. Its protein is CASSFWEPGRGTIVPYGYTF.

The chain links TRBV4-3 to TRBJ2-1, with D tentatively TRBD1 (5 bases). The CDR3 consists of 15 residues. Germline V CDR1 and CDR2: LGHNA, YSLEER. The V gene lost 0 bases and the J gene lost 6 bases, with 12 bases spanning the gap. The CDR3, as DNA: TGCGCCAGCAGCCAAGATCTACAGGCTGCCAATGAGCAGTTCTTC. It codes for CASSQDLQAANEQFF.

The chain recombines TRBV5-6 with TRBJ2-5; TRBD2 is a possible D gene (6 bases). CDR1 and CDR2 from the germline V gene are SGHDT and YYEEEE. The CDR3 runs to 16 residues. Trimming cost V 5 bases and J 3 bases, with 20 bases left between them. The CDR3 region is CASRHYMGREEETQYF. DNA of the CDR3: TGTGCCAGCAGGCACTACATGGGCAGGGAGGAAGAGACCCAGTACTTC. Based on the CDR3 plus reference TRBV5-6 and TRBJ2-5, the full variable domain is DAGVTQSPTHLIKTRGQQVTLRCSPKSGHDTVSWYQQALGQGPQFIFQYYEEEERQRGNFPDRFSGHQFPNYSSELNVNALLLGDSALYLCASRHYMGREEETQYFGPGTRLLVL.

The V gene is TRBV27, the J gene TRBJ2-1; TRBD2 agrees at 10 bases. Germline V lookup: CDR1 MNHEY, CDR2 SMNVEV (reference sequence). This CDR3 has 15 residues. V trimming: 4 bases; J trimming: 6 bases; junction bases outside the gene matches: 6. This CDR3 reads CASSWVAGGANEQFF. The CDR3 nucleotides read TGTGCCAGCAGTTGGGTAGCGGGGGGCGCCAATGAGCAGTTCTTC.

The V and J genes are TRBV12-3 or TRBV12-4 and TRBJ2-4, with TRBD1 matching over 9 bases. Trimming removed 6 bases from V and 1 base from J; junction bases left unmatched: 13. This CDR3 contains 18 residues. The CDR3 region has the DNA TGTGCCAGCAGAACTGCCGGGACAGGGAGTGCGGCCAAAAACATTCAGTACTTC. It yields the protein CASRTAGTGSAAKNIQYF.

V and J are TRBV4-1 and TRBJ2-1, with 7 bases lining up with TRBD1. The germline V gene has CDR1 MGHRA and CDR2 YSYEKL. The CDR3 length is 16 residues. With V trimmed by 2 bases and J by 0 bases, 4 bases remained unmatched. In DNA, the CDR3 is TGCGCCAGCAGCCAATCACAGGGGCTCTCCTACAATGAGCAGTTCTTC. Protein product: CASSQSQGLSYNEQFF.

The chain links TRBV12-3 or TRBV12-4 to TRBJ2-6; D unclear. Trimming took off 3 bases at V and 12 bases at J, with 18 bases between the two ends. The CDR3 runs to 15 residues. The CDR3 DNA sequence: TGTGCCAGCAGTTTCGGCATATTACGAGAGTCCGTCCTGACTTTC. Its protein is CASSFGILRESVLTF.

In DNA form, the CDR3 reads TGCGCCAGCAGCCAAGACCTAGCCACCTACAATGAGCAGTTCTTC. This codes for CASSQDLATYNEQFF. This chain connects TRBV4-3 to TRBJ2-1, with D perhaps matching TRBD2 (5 bases). The CDR3 extends over 15 amino acids. V lost 0 bases to trimming and J lost 2 bases, with 8 bases between them. The germline CDR1 and CDR2 sequences are LGHNA and YSLEER.

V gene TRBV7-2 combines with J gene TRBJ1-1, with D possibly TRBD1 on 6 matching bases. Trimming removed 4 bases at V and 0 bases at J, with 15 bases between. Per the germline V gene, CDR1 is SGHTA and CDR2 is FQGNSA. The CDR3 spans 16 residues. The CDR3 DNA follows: TGTGCCAGCAGCTGGCCCGAGGGGGGCATGAACACTGAAGCTTTCTTT. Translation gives CASSWPEGGMNTEAFF.

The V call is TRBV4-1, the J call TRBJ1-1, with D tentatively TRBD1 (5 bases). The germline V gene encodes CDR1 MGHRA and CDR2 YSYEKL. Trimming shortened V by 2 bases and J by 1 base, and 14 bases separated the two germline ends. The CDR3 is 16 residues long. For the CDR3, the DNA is TGCGCCAGCAGCCAAACTGGCCTCGGACAGAACACTGAAGCTTTCTTT. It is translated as CASSQTGLGQNTEAFF.

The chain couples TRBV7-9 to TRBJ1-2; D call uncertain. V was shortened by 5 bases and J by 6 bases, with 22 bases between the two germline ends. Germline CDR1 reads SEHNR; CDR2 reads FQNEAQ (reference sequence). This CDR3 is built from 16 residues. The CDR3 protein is CASSPQVLIQRDGYTF. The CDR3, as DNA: TGTGCCAGCAGCCCCCAGGTGCTTATTCAACGGGATGGCTACACCTTC. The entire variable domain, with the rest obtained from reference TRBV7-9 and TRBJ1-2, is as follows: DTGVSQNPRHKITKRGQNVTFRCDPISEHNRLYWYRQTLGQGPEFLTYFQNEAQLEKSRLLSDRFSAERPKGSFSTLEIQRTEQGDSAMYLCASSPQVLIQRDGYTFGSGTRLTVV.

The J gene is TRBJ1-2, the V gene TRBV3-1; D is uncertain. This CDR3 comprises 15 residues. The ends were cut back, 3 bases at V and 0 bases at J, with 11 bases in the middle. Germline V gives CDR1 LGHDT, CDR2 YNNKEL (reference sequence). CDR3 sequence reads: CASSHEGQANYGYTF. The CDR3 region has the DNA TGTGCCAGCAGCCACGAAGGGCAGGCTAACTATGGCTACACCTTC.

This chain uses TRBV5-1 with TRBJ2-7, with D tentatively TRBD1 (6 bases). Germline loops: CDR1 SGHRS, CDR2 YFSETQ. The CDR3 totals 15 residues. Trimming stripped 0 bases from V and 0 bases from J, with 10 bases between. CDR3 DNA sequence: TGCGCCAGCAGCTTGGAGACAGGCTACTCCTACGAGCAGTACTTC. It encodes CASSLETGYSYEQYF.

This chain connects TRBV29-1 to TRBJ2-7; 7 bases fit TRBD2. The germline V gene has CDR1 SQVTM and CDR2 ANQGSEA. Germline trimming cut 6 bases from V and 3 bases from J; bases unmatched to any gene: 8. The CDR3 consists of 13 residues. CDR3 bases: TGCAGCGTGGTAGCGGGTGCCAGCTACGAGCAGTACTTC. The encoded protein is CSVVAGASYEQYF.

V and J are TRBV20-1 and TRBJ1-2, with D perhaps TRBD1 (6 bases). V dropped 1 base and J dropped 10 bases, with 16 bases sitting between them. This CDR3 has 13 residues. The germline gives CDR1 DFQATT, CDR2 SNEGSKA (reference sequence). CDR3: CSARGGAADNYTF. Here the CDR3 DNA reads TGCAGTGCTAGAGGGGGGGCAGCGGATAACTACACCTTC.

CDR3: CATSDGPFGTNYGYTF. CDR3 coding DNA: TGTGCCACCAGTGACGGTCCTTTCGGGACTAACTATGGCTACACCTTC. The chain carries TRBV24-1 and TRBJ1-2; no reliable D call. Germline CDR1 and CDR2: KGHDR and SFDVKD. The V and J ends lost 4 bases and 0 bases respectively, with 14 bases between them. CDR3 length: 16 residues.

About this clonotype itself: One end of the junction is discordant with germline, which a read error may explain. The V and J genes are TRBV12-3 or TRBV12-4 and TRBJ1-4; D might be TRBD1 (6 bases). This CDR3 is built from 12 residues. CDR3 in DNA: TGTGCCGGCAGTACCCAGGGGGAAAAACTGTTTTTT. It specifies CAGSTQGEKLFF.

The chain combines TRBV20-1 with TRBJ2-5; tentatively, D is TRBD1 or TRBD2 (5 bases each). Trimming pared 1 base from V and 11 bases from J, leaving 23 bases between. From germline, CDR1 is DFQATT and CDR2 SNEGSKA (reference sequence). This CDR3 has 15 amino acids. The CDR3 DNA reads TGCAGTGCTAGAGCGGGACGTGGGACCTACAATGAGCAGTACTTC. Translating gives CSARAGRGTYNEQYF.

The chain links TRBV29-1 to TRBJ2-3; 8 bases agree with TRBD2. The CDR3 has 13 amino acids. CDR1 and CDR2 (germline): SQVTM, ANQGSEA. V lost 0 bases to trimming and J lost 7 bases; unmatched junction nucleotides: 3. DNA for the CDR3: TGCAGCGTTGAAGAGCGGGGGGATAATACGCAGTATTTT. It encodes CSVEERGDNTQYF.

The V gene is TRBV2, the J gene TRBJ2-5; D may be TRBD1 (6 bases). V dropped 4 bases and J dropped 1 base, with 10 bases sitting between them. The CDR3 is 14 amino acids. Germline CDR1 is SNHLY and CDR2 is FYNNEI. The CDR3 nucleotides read TGTGCCAGCAGTGGGGACATCTTCCAAGAGACCCAGTACTTC. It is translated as CASSGDIFQETQYF. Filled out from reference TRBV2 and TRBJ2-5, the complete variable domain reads EPEVTQTPSHQVTQMGQEVILRCVPISNHLYFYWYRQILGQKVEFLVSFYNNEISEKSEIFDDQFSVERPDGSNFTLKIRSTKLEDSAMYFCASSGDIFQETQYFGPGTRLLVL.

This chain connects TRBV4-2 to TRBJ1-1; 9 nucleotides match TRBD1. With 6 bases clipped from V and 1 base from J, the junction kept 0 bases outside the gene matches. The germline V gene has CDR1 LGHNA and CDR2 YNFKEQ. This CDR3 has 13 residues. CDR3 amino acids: CASRDRGNTEAFF. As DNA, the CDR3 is TGTGCCAGCAGGGACAGGGGGAACACTGAAGCTTTCTTT.

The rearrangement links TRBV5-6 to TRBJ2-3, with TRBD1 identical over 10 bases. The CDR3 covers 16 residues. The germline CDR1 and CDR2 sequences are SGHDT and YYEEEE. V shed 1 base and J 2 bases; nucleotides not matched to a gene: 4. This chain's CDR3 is CASSLFGQGVTDTQYF. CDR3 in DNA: TGTGCCAGCAGCTTGTTCGGACAGGGGGTCACAGATACGCAGTATTTT. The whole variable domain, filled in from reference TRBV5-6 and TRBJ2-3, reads DAGVTQSPTHLIKTRGQQVTLRCSPKSGHDTVSWYQQALGQGPQFIFQYYEEEERQRGNFPDRFSGHQFPNYSSELNVNALLLGDSALYLCASSLFGQGVTDTQYFGPGTRLTVL.

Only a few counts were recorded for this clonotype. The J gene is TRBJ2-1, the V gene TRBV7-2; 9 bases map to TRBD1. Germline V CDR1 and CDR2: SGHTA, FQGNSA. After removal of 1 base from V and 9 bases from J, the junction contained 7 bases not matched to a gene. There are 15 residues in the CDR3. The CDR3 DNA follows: TGTGCCAGCAGCTTAGAGGGACAGGGTCTCACTGAGCAGTTCTTC. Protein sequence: CASSLEGQGLTEQFF. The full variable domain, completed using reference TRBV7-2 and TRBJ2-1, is GAGVSQSPSNKVTEKGKDVELRCDPISGHTALYWYRQSLGQGLEFLIYFQGNSAPDKSGLPSDRFSAERTGGSVSTLTIQRTQQEDSAVYLCASSLEGQGLTEQFFGPGTRLTVL.

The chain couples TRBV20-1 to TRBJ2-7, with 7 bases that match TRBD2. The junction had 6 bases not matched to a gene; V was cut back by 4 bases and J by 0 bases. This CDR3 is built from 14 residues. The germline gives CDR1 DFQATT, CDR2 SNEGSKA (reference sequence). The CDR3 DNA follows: TGCAGTGCTAACTCCGGGACTAACTCCTACGAGCAGTACTTC. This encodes CSANSGTNSYEQYF.

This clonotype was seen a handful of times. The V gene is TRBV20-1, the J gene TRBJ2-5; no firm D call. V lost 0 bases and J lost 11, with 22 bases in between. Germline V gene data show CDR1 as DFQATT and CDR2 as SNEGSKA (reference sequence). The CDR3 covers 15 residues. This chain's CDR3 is CSARDLYQNNNEQYF. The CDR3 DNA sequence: TGCAGTGCTAGAGATCTCTACCAAAACAACAATGAGCAGTACTTC.